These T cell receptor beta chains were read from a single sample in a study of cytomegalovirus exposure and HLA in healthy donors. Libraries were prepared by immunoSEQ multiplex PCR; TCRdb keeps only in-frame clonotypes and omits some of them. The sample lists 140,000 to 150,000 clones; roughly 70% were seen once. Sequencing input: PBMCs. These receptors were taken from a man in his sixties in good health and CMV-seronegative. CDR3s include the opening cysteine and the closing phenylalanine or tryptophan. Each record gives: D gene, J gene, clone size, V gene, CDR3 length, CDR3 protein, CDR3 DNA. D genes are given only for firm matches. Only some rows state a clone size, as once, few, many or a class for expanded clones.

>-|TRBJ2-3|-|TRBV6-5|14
CASQRTGAADTQYF
TGTGCCAGCCAGCGAACGGGAGCGGCGGATACGCAGTATTTT
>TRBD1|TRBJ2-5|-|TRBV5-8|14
CASSAGDRQETQYF
TGTGCCAGCAGTGCCGGGGACAGACAAGAGACCCAGTACTTC
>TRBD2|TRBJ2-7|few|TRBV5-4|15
CASSGPGLATYEQYF
TGTGCCAGCAGCGGACCGGGACTAGCAACCTACGAGCAGTACTTC
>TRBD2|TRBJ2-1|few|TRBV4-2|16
CASSQETSGLRSEQFF
TGTGCCAGCAGCCAAGAAACTAGCGGACTCCGAAGTGAGCAGTTCTTC
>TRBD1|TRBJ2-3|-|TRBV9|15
CASSWTGVRSDTQYF
TGTGCCAGCAGCTGGACAGGGGTGAGATCAGATACGCAGTATTTT
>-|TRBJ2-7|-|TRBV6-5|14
CASMSGTGLYEQYF
TGTGCCAGCATGTCCGGAACAGGCCTTTACGAGCAGTACTTC
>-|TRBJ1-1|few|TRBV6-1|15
CASSEIGGAHTEAFF
TGTGCCAGCAGTGAAATAGGAGGGGCGCACACTGAAGCTTTCTTT
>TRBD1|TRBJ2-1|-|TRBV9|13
CASSVGTGDEQFF
TGTGCCAGCAGCGTAGGGACAGGGGACGAGCAGTTCTTC
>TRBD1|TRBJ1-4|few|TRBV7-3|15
CASSSRDRKNEKLFF
TGTGCCAGCAGCTCCAGGGACAGGAAGAATGAAAAACTGTTTTTT
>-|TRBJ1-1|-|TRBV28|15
CASTDNRVLNTEAFF
TGTGCCAGCACCGATAACAGGGTCCTCAACACTGAAGCTTTCTTT
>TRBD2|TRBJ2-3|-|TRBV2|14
CASSDTSGTDTQYF
TGTGCCAGCAGTGACACTAGCGGCACAGATACGCAGTATTTT
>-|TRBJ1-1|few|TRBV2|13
CASSADRNTEAFF
TGTGCCAGCAGTGCAGACAGGAACACTGAAGCTTTCTTT
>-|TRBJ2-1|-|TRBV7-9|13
CASMAVSYNEQFF
TGTGCCAGCATGGCGGTCTCCTACAATGAGCAGTTCTTC
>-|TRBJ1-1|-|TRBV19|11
CASSMGPEAFF
TGTGCCAGTAGTATGGGGCCTGAAGCTTTCTTT
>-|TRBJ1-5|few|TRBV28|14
CASIHRDPNQPQHF
TGTGCCAGCATCCACAGGGACCCCAATCAGCCCCAGCATTTT
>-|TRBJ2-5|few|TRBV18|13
CASSPPSIETQYF
TGTGCCAGCTCACCCCCTTCTATCGAGACCCAGTACTTC
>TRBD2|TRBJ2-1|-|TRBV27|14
CASRLAGVLNEQFF
TGTGCCAGCAGACTAGCGGGAGTCCTCAATGAGCAGTTCTTC
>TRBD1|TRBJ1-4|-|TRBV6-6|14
CASSPGGSGTGTNF
TGTGCCAGCAGTCCAGGAGGTTCCGGGACAGGGACTAATTTT
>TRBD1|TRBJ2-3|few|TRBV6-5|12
CASRTNRGTQYF
TGTGCCAGCAGAACCAACAGGGGAACGCAGTATTTT
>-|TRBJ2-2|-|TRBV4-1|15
CASSQGALGTGELFF
TGCGCCAGCAGCCAGGGGGCCCTGGGGACCGGGGAGCTGTTTTTT
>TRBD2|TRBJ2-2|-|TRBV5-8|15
CASSFGGFGAGELFF
TGTGCCAGCAGCTTCGGGGGGTTCGGGGCCGGGGAGCTGTTTTTT
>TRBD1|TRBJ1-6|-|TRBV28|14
CASRGGQGNSPLHF
TGTGCCAGCAGGGGGGGACAGGGGAATTCACCCCTCCACTTT
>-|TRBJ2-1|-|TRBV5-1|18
CASSLLASSGSHSDEQFF
TGCGCCAGCAGCTTGCTAGCTAGTTCCGGGAGTCATTCCGATGAGCAGTTCTTC
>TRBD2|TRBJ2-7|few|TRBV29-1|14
CSVQTGLAGYEQYF
TGCAGCGTCCAAACGGGACTAGCGGGATACGAGCAGTACTTC
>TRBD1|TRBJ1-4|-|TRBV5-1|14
CASSSGQGGEKLFF
TGCGCCAGCAGTTCGGGACAGGGAGGCGAAAAACTGTTTTTT
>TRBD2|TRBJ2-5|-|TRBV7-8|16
CASSRRSSGDQETQYF
TGTGCCAGCAGCCGAAGGTCTAGCGGGGACCAAGAGACCCAGTACTTC
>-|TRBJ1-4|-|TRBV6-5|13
CASSYGHSEKLFF
TGTGCCAGCAGTTACGGACATTCCGAAAAACTGTTTTTT
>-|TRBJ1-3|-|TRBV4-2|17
CASSQQFDRSSGNTIYF
TGTGCCAGCAGCCAACAATTTGACAGGAGCTCTGGAAACACCATATATTTT
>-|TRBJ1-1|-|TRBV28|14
CASSGAGSGTEAFF
TGTGCCAGCAGTGGGGCAGGGTCAGGCACTGAAGCTTTCTTT
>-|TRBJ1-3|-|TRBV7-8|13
CASSRSSGGTIYF
TGTGCCAGCAGCCGTTCCAGCGGAGGCACCATATATTTT
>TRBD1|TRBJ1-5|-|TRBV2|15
CASSEDRASNQPQHF
TGTGCCAGCAGCGAAGACAGGGCAAGCAATCAGCCCCAGCATTTT
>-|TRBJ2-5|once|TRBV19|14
CASSMKWRGETQYF
TGTGCCAGTAGTATGAAATGGAGGGGAGAGACCCAGTACTTC
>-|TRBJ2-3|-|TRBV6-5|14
CASSSRSFTDTQYF
TGTGCCAGCAGTTCACGGTCCTTCACAGATACGCAGTATTTT
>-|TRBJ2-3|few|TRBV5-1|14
CASSSTSNTDTQYF
TGCGCCAGCAGCTCCACATCGAACACAGATACGCAGTATTTT
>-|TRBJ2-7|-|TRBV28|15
CASSLSWTVTYEQYF
TGTGCCAGCAGTTTATCTTGGACAGTGACCTACGAGCAGTACTTC
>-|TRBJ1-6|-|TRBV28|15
CASSLGLSYNSPLHF
TGTGCCAGCAGTTTGGGACTTTCTTATAATTCACCCCTCCACTTT
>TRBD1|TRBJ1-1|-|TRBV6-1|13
CASSPDRDTEAFF
TGTGCCAGCAGTCCTGACAGGGACACTGAAGCTTTCTTT
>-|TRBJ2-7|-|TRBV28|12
CASSSGWLEQYF
TGTGCCAGCAGCTCAGGGTGGTTGGAGCAGTACTTC
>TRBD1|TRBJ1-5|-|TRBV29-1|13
CSAAGQSNQPQHF
TGCAGCGCCGCGGGACAGAGCAATCAGCCCCAGCATTTT
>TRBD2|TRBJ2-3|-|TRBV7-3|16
CASSLIGLAVTDTQYF
TGTGCCAGCAGCTTAATCGGACTAGCGGTCACAGATACGCAGTATTTT
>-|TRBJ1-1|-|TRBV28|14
CASTLGGWYTEAFF
TGTGCCAGCACCCTGGGGGGATGGTACACTGAAGCTTTCTTT
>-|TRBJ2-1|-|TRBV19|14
CASSMTASGHEQFF
TGTGCCAGTAGTATGACGGCTAGTGGCCATGAGCAGTTCTTC
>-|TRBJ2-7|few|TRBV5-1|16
CASSLGPSSSSYEQYF
TGCGCCAGCAGCTTGGGGCCTAGTAGTAGCTCCTACGAGCAGTACTTC
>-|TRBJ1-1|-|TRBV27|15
CASSFSTAMNTEAFF
TGTGCCAGCAGTTTTTCGACAGCCATGAACACTGAAGCTTTCTTT
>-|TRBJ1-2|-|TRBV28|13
CASSLTGPYGYTF
TGTGCCAGCAGTTTAACAGGACCCTATGGCTACACCTTC
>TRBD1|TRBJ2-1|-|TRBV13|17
CASSSLQGPPGYNEQFF
TGTGCCAGCAGCTCTTTACAGGGGCCGCCGGGTTACAATGAGCAGTTCTTC
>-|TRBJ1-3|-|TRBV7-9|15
CASNPTVSSGNTIYF
TGTGCCAGCAACCCGACAGTGAGCTCTGGAAACACCATATATTTT
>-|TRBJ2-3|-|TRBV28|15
CASSGPDFPSDTQYF
TGTGCCAGCAGCGGTCCGGACTTCCCATCAGATACGCAGTATTTT
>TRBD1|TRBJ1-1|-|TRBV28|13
CASGSGGYAEAFF
TGTGCCAGTGGCTCAGGGGGTTACGCTGAAGCTTTCTTT
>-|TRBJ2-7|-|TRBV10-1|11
CASRASYEQYF
TGCGCCAGCAGGGCCTCCTACGAGCAGTACTTC
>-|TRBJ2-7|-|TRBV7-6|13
CASSLGEVYEQYF
TGTGCCAGCAGCTTAGGAGAAGTCTACGAGCAGTACTTC
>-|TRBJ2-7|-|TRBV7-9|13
CASSRTENYEQYF
TGTGCCAGCAGCCGGACTGAGAACTACGAGCAGTACTTC
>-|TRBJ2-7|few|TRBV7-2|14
CASSPGGTAYEQYF
TGTGCCAGCAGCCCCGGGGGAACGGCCTACGAGCAGTACTTC
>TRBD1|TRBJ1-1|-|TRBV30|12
CAWSPDRVEAFF
TGTGCCTGGAGTCCCGACAGGGTCGAAGCTTTCTTT
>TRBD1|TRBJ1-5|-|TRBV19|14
CASGDRVYNQPQHF
TGTGCCAGTGGAGACAGGGTATACAATCAGCCCCAGCATTTT